This T cell receptor (beta chain) was captured in a study of cytomegalovirus exposure and HLA in healthy donors. Findings and caveats of the study: Associated with cytomegalovirus, according to the listing, were 150 to 200 TCR beta chains.

Data came from immunoSEQ multiplex PCR; TCRdb stores just in-frame clones and leaves some out. The sample records some 49,000 clones, approximately 95% being singletons. The CDR3 has 13 amino acids. Germline lookup yields CDR1 ENHRY and CDR2 SYGVKD. Trimming cost V 2 bases and J 6 bases, with 11 bases left between them. Points on this clone: As yet, its antigen is unknown.

Sequenced sample: PBMCs. The receptor's source is a woman between 18 and 29 years old in good health and CMV-seropositive. The genes are TRBV10-3 and TRBJ2-7, with D unclear. The CDR3 sequence: CAISERADGEQYF. The CDR3 DNA is TGTGCCATCAGTGAGCGCGCTGATGGCGAGCAGTACTTC.